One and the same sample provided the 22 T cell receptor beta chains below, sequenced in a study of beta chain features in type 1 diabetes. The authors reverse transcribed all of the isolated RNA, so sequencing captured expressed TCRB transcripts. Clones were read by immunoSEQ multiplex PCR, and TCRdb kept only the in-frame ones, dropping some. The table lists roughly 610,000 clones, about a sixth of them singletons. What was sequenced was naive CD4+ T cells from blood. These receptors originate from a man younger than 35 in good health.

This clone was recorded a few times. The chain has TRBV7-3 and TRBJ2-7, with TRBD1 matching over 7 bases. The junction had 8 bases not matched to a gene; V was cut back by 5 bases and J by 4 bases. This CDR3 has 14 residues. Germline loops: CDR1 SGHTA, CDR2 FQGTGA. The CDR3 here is CASSPGRGFYEQYF. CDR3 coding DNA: TGTGCCAGCAGCCCGGGCAGGGGGTTTTACGAGCAGTACTTC.

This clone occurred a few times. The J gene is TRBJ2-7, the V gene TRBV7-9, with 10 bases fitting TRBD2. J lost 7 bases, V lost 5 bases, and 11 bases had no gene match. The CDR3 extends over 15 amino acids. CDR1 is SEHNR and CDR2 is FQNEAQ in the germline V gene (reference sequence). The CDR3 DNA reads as TGTGCCAGCAGCCCCCTCTGGCTAGCGGGGGTGGAGCAGTACTTC. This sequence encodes CASSPLWLAGVEQYF.

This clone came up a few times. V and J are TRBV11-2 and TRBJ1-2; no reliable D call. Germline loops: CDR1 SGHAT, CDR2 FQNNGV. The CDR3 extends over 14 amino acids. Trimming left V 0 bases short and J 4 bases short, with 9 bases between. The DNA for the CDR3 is TGTGCCAGCAGCTTAGAACGGCGTGGCTATGGCTACACCTTC. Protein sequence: CASSLERRGYGYTF.

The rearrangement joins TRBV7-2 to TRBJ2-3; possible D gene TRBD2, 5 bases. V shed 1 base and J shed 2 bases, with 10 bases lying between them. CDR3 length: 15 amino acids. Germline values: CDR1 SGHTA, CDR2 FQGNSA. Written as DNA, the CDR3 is TGTGCCAGCAGCTTAGTGTGGGGAGACACAGATACGCAGTATTTT. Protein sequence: CASSLVWGDTDTQYF.

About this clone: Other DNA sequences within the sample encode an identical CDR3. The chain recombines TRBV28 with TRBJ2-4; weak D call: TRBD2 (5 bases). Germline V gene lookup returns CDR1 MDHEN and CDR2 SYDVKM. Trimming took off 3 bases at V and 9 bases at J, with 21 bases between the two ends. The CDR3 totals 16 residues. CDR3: CASSFGNGPGPSIQYF. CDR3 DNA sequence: TGTGCCAGCAGTTTCGGGAACGGACCAGGTCCCAGCATTCAGTACTTC.

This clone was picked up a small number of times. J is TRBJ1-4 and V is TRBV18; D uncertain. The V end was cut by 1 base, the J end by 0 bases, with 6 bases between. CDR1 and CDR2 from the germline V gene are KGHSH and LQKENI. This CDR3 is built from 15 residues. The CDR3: CASSPRETTNEKLFF. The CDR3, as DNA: TGTGCCAGCTCACCACGTGAGACAACTAATGAAAAACTGTTTTTT.

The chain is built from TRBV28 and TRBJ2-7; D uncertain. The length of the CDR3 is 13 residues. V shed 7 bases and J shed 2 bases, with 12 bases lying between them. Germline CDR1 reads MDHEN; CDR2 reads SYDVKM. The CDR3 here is CASTLGSTYEQYF. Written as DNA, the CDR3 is TGTGCCAGCACCTTGGGTTCCACCTACGAGCAGTACTTC.

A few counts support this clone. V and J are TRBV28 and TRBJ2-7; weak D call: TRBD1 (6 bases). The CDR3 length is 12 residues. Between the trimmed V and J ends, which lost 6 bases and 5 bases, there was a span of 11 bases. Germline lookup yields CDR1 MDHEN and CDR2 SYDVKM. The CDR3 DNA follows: TGTGCCAGCAGGTACAGGGATAACGAGCAGTACTTC. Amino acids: CASRYRDNEQYF.

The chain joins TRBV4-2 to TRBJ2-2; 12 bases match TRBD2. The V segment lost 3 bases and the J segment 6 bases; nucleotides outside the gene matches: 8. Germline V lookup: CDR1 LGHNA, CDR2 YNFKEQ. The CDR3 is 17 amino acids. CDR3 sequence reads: CASSQEGLAGRAGELFF. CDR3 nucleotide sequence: TGTGCCAGCAGCCAGGAAGGACTAGCGGGGAGAGCCGGGGAGCTGTTTTTT.

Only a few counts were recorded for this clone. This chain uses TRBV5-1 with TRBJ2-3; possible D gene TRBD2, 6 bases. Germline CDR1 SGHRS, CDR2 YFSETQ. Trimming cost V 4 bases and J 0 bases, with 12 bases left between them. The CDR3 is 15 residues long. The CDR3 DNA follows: TGCGCCAGCAGCGAAACCGGGACTAGCACAGATACGCAGTATTTT. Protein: CASSETGTSTDTQYF.

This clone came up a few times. The CDR3 DNA reads TGTGCCAGCAGGCGACAGGGCGGGAGCGCCGGGGAGCTGTTTTTT. It codes for CASRRQGGSAGELFF. The rearrangement uses TRBV11-1 and TRBJ2-2, with D perhaps given as TRBD1 or TRBD2 (7 bases each). This CDR3 comprises 15 residues. V was shortened by 6 bases and J by 6 bases, with 17 bases between the two germline ends. Germline assignment: CDR1 SGHAT and CDR2 FQDESV (reference sequence).

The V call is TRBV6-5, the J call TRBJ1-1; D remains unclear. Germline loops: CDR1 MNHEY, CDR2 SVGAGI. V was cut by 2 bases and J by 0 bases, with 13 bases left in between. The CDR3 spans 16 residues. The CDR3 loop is CASSYGRAPMNTEAFF. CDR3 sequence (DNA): TGTGCCAGCAGTTACGGGAGGGCGCCGATGAACACTGAAGCTTTCTTT.

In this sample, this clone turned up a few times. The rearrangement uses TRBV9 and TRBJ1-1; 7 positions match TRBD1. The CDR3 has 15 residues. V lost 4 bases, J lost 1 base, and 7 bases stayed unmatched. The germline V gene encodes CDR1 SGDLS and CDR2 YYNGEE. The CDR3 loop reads CASSPQGGRNTEAFF. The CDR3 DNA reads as TGTGCCAGCAGCCCCCAGGGGGGCAGGAACACTGAAGCTTTCTTT.

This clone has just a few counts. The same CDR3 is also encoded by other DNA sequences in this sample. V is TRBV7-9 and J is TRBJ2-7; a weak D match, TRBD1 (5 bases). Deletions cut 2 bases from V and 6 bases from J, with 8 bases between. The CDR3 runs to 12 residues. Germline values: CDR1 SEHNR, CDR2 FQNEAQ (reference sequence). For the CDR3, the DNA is TGTGCCAGCAGCTTACAGGGTGGCGAGCAGTACTTC. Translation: CASSLQGGEQYF.

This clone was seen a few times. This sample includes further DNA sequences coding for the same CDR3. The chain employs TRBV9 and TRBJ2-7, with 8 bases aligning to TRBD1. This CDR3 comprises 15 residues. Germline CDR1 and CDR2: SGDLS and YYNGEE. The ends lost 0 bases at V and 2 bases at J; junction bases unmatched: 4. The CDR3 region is CASSVAGTGTYEQYF. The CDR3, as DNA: TGTGCCAGCAGCGTAGCAGGGACAGGTACCTACGAGCAGTACTTC.

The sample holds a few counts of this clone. The CDR3 is CASSLPGTYEQYF. The DNA for the CDR3 is TGTGCCAGCAGCCTACCGGGGACCTACGAGCAGTACTTC. The chain employs TRBV6-1 and TRBJ2-7; D possibly corresponds to TRBD2 (5 bases). V was shortened by 6 bases and J by 2 bases, with 11 bases between the two germline ends. CDR1 is MNHNS, CDR2 SASEGT, per germline. This CDR3 comprises 13 residues.

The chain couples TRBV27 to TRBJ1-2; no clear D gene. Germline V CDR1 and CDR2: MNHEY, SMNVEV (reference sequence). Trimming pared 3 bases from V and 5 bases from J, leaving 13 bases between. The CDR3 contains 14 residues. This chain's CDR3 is CASSLRRPIYGYTF. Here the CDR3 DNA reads TGTGCCAGCAGTTTGCGACGGCCAATTTATGGCTACACCTTC.

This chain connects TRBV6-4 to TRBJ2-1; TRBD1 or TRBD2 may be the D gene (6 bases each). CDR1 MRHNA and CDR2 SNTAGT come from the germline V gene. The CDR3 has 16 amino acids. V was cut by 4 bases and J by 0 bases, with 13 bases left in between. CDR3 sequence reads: CASSGGGSRSYNEQFF. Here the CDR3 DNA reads TGTGCCAGCAGTGGAGGGGGGAGCCGCTCCTACAATGAGCAGTTCTTC.

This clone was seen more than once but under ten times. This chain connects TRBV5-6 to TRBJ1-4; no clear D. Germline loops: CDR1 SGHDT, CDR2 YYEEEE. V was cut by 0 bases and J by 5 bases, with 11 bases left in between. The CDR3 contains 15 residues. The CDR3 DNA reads TGTGCCAGCAGCTTGGTCCCAGGAAGGAATGAAAAACTGTTTTTT. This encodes CASSLVPGRNEKLFF.

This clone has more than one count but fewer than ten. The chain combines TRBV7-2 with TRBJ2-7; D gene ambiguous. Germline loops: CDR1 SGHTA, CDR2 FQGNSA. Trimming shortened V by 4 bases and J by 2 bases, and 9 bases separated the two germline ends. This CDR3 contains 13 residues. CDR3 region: CASSSELTYEQYF. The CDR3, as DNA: TGTGCCAGCAGCTCGGAACTAACCTACGAGCAGTACTTC.

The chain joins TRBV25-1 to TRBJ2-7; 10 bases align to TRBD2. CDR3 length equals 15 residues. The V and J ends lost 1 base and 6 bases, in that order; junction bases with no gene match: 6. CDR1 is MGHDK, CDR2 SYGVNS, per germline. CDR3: CASSELGLAGVEQYF. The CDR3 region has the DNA TGTGCCAGCAGTGAATTGGGGCTAGCGGGGGTCGAGCAGTACTTC.

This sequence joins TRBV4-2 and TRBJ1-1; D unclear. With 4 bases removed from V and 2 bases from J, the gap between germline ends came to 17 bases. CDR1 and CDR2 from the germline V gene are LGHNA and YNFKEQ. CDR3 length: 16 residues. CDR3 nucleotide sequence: TGTGCCAGCAGCCGGGTCATTCAGGAGGGCAACACTGAAGCTTTCTTT. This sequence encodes CASSRVIQEGNTEAFF.